A single sample gave rise to the 25 T cell receptor beta chains below, sequenced in a study of shared clonotypes between healthy human individuals. Naive CD8 cells lacked CD45RO, underwent positive selection for CCR7 and left out terminally differentiated effector memory CD45RA+ cells. TCRdb keeps only in-frame clones here, not all; method: immunoSEQ multiplex PCR. The sample records around 1,900,000 clones, about 94% being singletons. Sequencing used naive CD8+ T cells from PBMCs. The receptor set was obtained from a man younger than 35 in good health. Some clones in this sample may be carry-over from other donors' samples.

The V call is TRBV6-5, the J call TRBJ2-7; 9 bases fit TRBD2. Losses at the gene ends were 8 bases for V and 2 bases for J; bases not matched to a gene: 7. This CDR3 is 14 amino acids long. CDR1 MNHEY and CDR2 SVGAGI come from the germline V gene. For the CDR3, the DNA is TGTGCCAGCTCTTCGGGGACTAGCCCCTACGAGCAGTACTTC. Protein product: CASSSGTSPYEQYF.

The chain combines TRBV27 with TRBJ1-2, with D maybe TRBD1 (6 bases). Germline V CDR1 and CDR2: MNHEY, SMNVEV (reference sequence). Trimming left V 0 bases short and J 6 bases short, with 11 bases between. The CDR3 spans 14 residues. This chain's CDR3 is CASSLSWAGDGYTF. CDR3 bases: TGTGCCAGCAGTTTATCGTGGGCAGGGGATGGCTACACCTTC.

Of note for this clone: Other DNA sequences in this specimen translate into the identical CDR3. The gene calls are TRBV27 and TRBJ2-7; 7 bases align to TRBD2. V gave up 0 bases and J gave up 1 base; unmatched junction bases: 0. There are 14 residues in the CDR3. Germline CDR1 reads MNHEY; CDR2 reads SMNVEV (reference sequence). The CDR3 reads CASSLSAGSYEQYF. Here the CDR3 DNA reads TGTGCCAGCAGTTTATCAGCGGGATCCTACGAGCAGTACTTC.

The genes are TRBV7-6 and TRBJ2-7, with 9 nucleotides matching TRBD2. Trimming at V came to 1 base and at J to 2 bases, leaving 6 bases not matched to a gene. Germline values: CDR1 SGHVS, CDR2 FNYEAQ. This CDR3 region has 16 residues. CDR3 nucleotide sequence: TGTGCCAGCAGCTTAGAGCGGGAGGCGTCGACCTACGAGCAGTACTTC. This gives the protein CASSLEREASTYEQYF.

The chain combines TRBV27 with TRBJ1-2; D call uncertain. V gave up 4 bases and J gave up 2 bases, with 8 bases separating them. Germline V CDR1 and CDR2: MNHEY, SMNVEV (reference sequence). The CDR3 totals 13 residues. DNA of the CDR3: TGTGCCAGCAGTTGGGATCACAACTATGGCTACACCTTC. It is translated as CASSWDHNYGYTF.

This clone occurred a few times. The chain has TRBV13 and TRBJ1-5, with D unresolved. Trimming took 5 bases from V and 3 from J, leaving 14 bases between them. The CDR3 runs 15 residues. Germline V lookup: CDR1 PRHDT, CDR2 FYEKMQ (reference sequence). The CDR3 nucleotides read TGTGCCAGCAGCACCCGTACGGCGGTCAATCAGCCCCAGCATTTT. Its protein is CASSTRTAVNQPQHF.

The gene calls are TRBV6-5 and TRBJ2-7; 10 nucleotides line up with TRBD2. CDR1 and CDR2 from the germline V gene are MNHEY and SVGAGI. V was pared by 1 base and J by 5 bases, with 8 bases of the junction left unmatched. The CDR3 extends over 16 amino acids. The CDR3 here is CASSYFRAGGPNEQYF. In DNA form, the CDR3 reads TGTGCCAGCAGTTACTTCCGAGCGGGAGGGCCCAACGAGCAGTACTTC.

The rearrangement uses TRBV5-1 and TRBJ2-5; TRBD2 is a possible D gene (7 bases). Looked up from germline, CDR1 is SGHRS and CDR2 is YFSETQ. Trimming pared 0 bases from V and 5 bases from J, leaving 17 bases between. There are 16 residues in the CDR3. Here the CDR3 DNA reads TGCGCCAGCAGCTTGGGCCTCCGGGGGGCCGGGGAGACCCAGTACTTC. As protein: CASSLGLRGAGETQYF.

The chain is built from TRBV19 and TRBJ1-1; no reliable D call. Looked up from germline, CDR1 is LNHDA and CDR2 is SQIVND (reference sequence). CDR3 size: 17 residues. V lost 3 bases, J lost 0 bases, and 17 bases lay in between. CDR3 amino acids: CASSILDGMMMNTEAFF. The CDR3 DNA sequence: TGTGCCAGTAGTATCCTGGACGGGATGATGATGAACACTGAAGCTTTCTTT.

This clone was recorded once. This chain uses TRBV6-4 with TRBJ2-1, with 11 nucleotides matching TRBD2. The CDR3 totals 15 residues. Germline CDR1 is MRHNA and CDR2 is SNTAGT. Losses at the gene ends were 5 bases for V and 8 bases for J; bases not matched to a gene: 8. CDR3 in DNA: TGTGCCAGCAGTTCTCTAGCGGGAGGTTCCCATGAGCAGTTCTTC. Its translation: CASSSLAGGSHEQFF.

The gene calls are TRBV11-2 and TRBJ2-3; D is ambiguous. CDR3 length: 13 residues. V was pared by 5 bases and J by 4 bases, with 10 bases between. Looked up from germline, CDR1 is SGHAT and CDR2 is FQNNGV. CDR3 loop: CASSGPAADTQYF. The DNA of the CDR3 is TGTGCCAGCAGCGGCCCTGCAGCAGATACGCAGTATTTT.

This chain uses TRBV19 with TRBJ1-5; 7 nucleotides match TRBD1. J gave up 2 bases and V 1 base, and 5 bases lay outside the gene matches. The length of the CDR3 is 16 residues. Germline V gene lookup returns CDR1 LNHDA and CDR2 SQIVND (reference sequence). The CDR3 DNA reads as TGTGCCAGTAGTATAGTGGGCAGGGGGGGCAATCAGCCCCAGCATTTT. It translates to CASSIVGRGGNQPQHF.

On this clone itself: Other DNA variants within this sample encode the same CDR3. The gene calls are TRBV6-5 and TRBJ2-7; tentative D call: TRBD2 (5 bases). The germline gives CDR1 MNHEY, CDR2 SVGAGI. The CDR3 loop spans 15 amino acids. V dropped 0 bases and J dropped 2 bases, with 11 bases sitting between them. The DNA for the CDR3 is TGTGCCAGCAGTTACTCGCCGGGGAGCCCCTACGAGCAGTACTTC. Encoded protein: CASSYSPGSPYEQYF.

The chain links TRBV4-1 to TRBJ1-5; weak D call: TRBD1 (5 bases). The CDR3 extends over 17 amino acids. The germline V gene has CDR1 MGHRA and CDR2 YSYEKL. V dropped 0 bases and J dropped 0 bases, with 12 bases sitting between them. CDR3 sequence: CASSQDWGTYSNQPQHF. In DNA form, the CDR3 reads TGCGCCAGCAGCCAAGATTGGGGGACCTATAGCAATCAGCCCCAGCATTTT.

On this clone: The sample contains more than one DNA sequence encoding this CDR3. The chain joins TRBV2 to TRBJ2-3; D not certain. Germline assignment: CDR1 SNHLY and CDR2 FYNNEI. CDR3 length: 13 residues. The ends were cut back, 8 bases at V and 2 bases at J, with 11 bases in the middle. Written as DNA, the CDR3 is TGTGCCAGCTTGGAACGGTCCACAGATACGCAGTATTTT. Translation: CASLERSTDTQYF.

On this clone: Other DNA sequences from this sample encode an identical CDR3 as well. The genes are TRBV19 and TRBJ1-1; no reliable D call. The CDR3 length is 13 residues. Germline V gives CDR1 LNHDA, CDR2 SQIVND (reference sequence). The ends were cut back, 1 base at V and 4 bases at J, with 7 bases in the middle. The CDR3, as DNA: TGTGCCAGTAGTATAGGTCAAATCACTGAAGCTTTCTTT. Translation gives CASSIGQITEAFF.

The chain carries TRBV15 and TRBJ2-6; 7 bases fit TRBD1. The CDR3 length is 18 residues. With V trimmed by 1 base and J by 4 bases, 10 bases remained unmatched. Per the germline V gene, CDR1 is LNHNV and CDR2 is YYDKDF (reference sequence). The CDR3 DNA reads as TGTGCCACCAGCAGAGTTCAGACAGGGATTCTGGGGGCCAACGTCCTGACTTTC. Its protein is CATSRVQTGILGANVLTF.

V is TRBV19 and J is TRBJ2-7; TRBD2 aligns across 12 bases. The germline V gene encodes CDR1 LNHDA and CDR2 SQIVND (reference sequence). CDR3 length: 14 amino acids. The V segment lost 7 bases and the J segment 0 bases; nucleotides outside the gene matches: 1. The CDR3: CASKTSGSSYEQYF. In nucleotides, the CDR3 is TGTGCCAGTAAGACTAGCGGGAGCTCCTACGAGCAGTACTTC.

The chain employs TRBV9 and TRBJ2-3; 10 bases align to TRBD2. CDR3 length equals 16 residues. With 4 bases clipped from V and 2 bases from J, the junction kept 7 bases outside the gene matches. The germline V gene has CDR1 SGDLS and CDR2 YYNGEE. CDR3 DNA: TGTGCCAGCAGCCCTACGACTAGCGGGCACACAGATACGCAGTATTTT. Its protein is CASSPTTSGHTDTQYF.

The chain couples TRBV27 to TRBJ2-3; D ambiguous. Trimming cost V 2 bases and J 0 bases, with 6 bases left between them. The CDR3 runs 14 residues. The germline V gene has CDR1 MNHEY and CDR2 SMNVEV (reference sequence). In DNA, the CDR3 is TGTGCCAGCAGTTTAGCGCAGAGCACAGATACGCAGTATTTT. Its protein product is CASSLAQSTDTQYF.

This chain uses TRBV30 with TRBJ2-3, with D tentatively TRBD2 (6 bases). The V end lost 2 bases, the J end lost 1 base, and 10 bases lay between the germline ends. CDR3 length: 14 residues. The germline V gene encodes CDR1 GTSNPN and CDR2 SVGIG (reference sequence). The CDR3 reads CAWSPGLGTDTQYF. CDR3 bases: TGTGCCTGGAGTCCGGGACTCGGCACAGATACGCAGTATTTT.

Turning to this clone: One end of the junction does not line up with germline, which may come from a read error. Distinct nucleotide sequences in the sample also encode this CDR3. The V call is TRBV7-9, the J call TRBJ1-2; TRBD1 matches 9 bases. Germline loops: CDR1 SEHNR, CDR2 FQNEAQ (reference sequence). This CDR3 region has 13 residues. DNA for the CDR3: TGTGCCAGCAGCTTAGCGGGACAGGGAGTATCCTTCTTC. Translation: CASSLAGQGVSFF.

V is TRBV30 and J is TRBJ2-7; TRBD1 aligns across 10 bases. V gave up 5 bases and J gave up 2 bases; unmatched junction bases: 6. The CDR3 extends over 14 amino acids. Germline V gives CDR1 GTSNPN, CDR2 SVGIG (reference sequence). In DNA form, the CDR3 reads TGTGCCTGGCAGGACAGGGGGAGGACCTACGAGCAGTACTTC. Translating gives CAWQDRGRTYEQYF.

The V gene is TRBV27, the J gene TRBJ2-7, with D tentatively TRBD1 (5 bases). Germline CDR1 is MNHEY and CDR2 is SMNVEV (reference sequence). The CDR3 covers 13 residues. The germline V and J ends were trimmed by 5 bases and 12 bases, with 20 bases remaining between them. For the CDR3, the DNA is TGTGCCAGCAGTGTACCAGGGATTCGAGGCCTGTACTTC. This sequence encodes CASSVPGIRGLYF.

The V gene is TRBV25-1, the J gene TRBJ2-5; D ambiguous. The J call may be in error: the DNA end matches TRBJ2-7 better. This CDR3 is 11 amino acids long. Germline CDR1 reads MGHDK; CDR2 reads SYGVNS. In DNA form, the CDR3 reads TGTGCCAGCACCACGTCATACGAGCAGTACTTC. Encoded protein: CASTTSYEQYF.